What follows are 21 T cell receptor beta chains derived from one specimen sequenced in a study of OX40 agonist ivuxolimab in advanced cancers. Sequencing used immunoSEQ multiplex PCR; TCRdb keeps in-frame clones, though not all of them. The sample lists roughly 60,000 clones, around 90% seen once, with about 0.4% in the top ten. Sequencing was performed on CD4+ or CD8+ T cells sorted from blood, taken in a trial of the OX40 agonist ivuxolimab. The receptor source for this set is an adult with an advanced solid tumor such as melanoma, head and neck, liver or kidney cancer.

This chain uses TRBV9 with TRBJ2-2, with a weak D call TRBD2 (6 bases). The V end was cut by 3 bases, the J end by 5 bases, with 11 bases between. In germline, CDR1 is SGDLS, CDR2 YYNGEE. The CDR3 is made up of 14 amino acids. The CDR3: CASSARDLTGELFF. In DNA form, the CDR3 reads TGTGCCAGCAGCGCCAGGGACTTGACCGGGGAGCTGTTTTTT.

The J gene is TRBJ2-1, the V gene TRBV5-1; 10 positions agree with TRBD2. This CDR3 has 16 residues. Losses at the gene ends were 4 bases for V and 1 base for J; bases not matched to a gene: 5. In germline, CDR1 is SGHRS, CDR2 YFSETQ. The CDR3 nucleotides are TGCGCCAGCAGCGGGCCGACTAGCGGGTCCTACAATGAGCAGTTCTTC. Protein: CASSGPTSGSYNEQFF.

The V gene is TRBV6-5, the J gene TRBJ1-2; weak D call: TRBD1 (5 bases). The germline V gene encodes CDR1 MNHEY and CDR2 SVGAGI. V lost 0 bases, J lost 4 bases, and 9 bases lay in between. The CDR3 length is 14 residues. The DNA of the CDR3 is TGTGCCAGCAGTTACTCTGAAGGGGCCTATGGCTACACCTTC. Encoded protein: CASSYSEGAYGYTF.

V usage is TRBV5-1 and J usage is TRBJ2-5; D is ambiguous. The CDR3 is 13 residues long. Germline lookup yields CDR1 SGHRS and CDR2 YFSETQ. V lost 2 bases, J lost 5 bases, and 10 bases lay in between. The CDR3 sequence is CASSLGPRETQYF. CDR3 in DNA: TGCGCCAGCAGCTTAGGGCCCCGTGAGACCCAGTACTTC.

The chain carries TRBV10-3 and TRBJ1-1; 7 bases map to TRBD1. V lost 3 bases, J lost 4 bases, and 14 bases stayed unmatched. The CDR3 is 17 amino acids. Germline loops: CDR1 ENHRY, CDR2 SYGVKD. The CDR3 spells CAISEWLGGPGGTEAFF. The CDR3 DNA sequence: TGTGCCATCAGTGAATGGCTAGGGGGCCCCGGCGGCACTGAAGCTTTCTTT.

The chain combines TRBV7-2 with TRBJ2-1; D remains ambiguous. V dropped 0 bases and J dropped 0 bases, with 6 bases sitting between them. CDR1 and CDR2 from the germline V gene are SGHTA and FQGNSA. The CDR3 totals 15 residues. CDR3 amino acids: CASSLAVSSYNEQFF. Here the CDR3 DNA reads TGTGCCAGCAGCTTAGCGGTTAGCTCCTACAATGAGCAGTTCTTC.

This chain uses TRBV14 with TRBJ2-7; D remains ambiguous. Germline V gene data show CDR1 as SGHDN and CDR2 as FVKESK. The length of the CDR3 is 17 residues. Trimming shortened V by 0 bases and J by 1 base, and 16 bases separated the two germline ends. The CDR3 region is CASSQDRADGRSYEQYF. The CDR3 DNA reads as TGTGCCAGCAGCCAAGATCGGGCAGACGGCAGGTCCTACGAGCAGTACTTC.

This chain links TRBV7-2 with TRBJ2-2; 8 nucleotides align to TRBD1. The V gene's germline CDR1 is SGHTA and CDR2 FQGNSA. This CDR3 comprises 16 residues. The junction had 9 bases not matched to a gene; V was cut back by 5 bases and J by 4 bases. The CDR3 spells CASSMRPGQATGELFF. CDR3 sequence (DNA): TGTGCCAGCAGCATGCGCCCGGGACAGGCCACCGGGGAGCTGTTTTTT.

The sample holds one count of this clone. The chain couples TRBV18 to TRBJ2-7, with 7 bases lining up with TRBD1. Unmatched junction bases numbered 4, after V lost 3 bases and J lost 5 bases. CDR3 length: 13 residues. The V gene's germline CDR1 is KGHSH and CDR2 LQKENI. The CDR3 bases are TGTGCCAGCTCACCCGACAGGGTCCACGAGCAGTACTTC. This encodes CASSPDRVHEQYF.

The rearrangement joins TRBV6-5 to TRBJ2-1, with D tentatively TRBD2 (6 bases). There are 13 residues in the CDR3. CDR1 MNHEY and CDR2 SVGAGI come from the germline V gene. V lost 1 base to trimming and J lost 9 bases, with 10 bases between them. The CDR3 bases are TGTGCCAGCAGTTACTTGACAGCGGGTGAGCAGTTCTTC. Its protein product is CASSYLTAGEQFF.

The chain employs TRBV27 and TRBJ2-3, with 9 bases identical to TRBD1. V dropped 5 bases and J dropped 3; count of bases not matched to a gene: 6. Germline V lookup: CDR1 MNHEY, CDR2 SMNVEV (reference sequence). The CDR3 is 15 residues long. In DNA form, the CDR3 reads TGTGCCAGCAGTGGACAGGGGATGGGGACAGATACGCAGTATTTT. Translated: CASSGQGMGTDTQYF.

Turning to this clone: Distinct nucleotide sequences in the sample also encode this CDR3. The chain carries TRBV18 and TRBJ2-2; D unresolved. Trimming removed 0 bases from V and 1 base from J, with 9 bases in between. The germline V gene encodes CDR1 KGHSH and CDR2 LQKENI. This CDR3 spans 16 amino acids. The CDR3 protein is CASSPPTGGNTGELFF. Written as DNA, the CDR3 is TGTGCCAGCTCACCACCGACGGGTGGGAACACCGGGGAGCTGTTTTTT.

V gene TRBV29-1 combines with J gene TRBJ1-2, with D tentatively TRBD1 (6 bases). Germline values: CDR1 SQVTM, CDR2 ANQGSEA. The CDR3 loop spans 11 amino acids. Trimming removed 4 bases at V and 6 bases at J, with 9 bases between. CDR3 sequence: CSVAPGDGYTF. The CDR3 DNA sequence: TGCAGCGTTGCCCCAGGGGATGGCTACACCTTC. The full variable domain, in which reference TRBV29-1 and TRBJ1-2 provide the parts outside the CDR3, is SAVISQKPSRDICQRGTSLTIQCQVDSQVTMMFWYRQQPGQSLTLIATANQGSEATYESGFVIDKFPISRPNLTFSTLTVSNMSPEDSSIYLCSVAPGDGYTFGSGTRLTVV.

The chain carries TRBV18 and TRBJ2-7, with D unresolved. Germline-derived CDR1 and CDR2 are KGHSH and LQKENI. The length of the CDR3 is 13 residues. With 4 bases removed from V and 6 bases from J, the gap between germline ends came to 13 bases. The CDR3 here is CASSQIPVGEQYF. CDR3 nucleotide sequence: TGTGCCAGCTCACAGATACCGGTCGGCGAGCAGTACTTC.

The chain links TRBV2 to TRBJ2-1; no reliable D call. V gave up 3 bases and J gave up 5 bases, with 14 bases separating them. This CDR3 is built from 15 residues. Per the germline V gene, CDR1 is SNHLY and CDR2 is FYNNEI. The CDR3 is CASSDSPTPNNEQFF. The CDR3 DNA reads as TGTGCCAGCAGTGATTCTCCGACTCCCAACAATGAGCAGTTCTTC.

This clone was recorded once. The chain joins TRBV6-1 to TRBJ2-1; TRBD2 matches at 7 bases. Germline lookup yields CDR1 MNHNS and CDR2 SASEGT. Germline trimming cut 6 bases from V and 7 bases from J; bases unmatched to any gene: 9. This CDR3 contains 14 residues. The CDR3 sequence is CASRGLGIRNEQFF. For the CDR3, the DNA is TGTGCCAGCAGAGGACTAGGGATAAGGAATGAGCAGTTCTTC.

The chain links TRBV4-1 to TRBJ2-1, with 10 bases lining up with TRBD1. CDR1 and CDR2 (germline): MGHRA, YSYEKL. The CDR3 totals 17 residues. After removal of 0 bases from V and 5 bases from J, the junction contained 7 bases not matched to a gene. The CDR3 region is CASSQDPDRGLNNEQFF. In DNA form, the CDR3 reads TGCGCCAGCAGCCAAGATCCAGACAGGGGGCTTAACAATGAGCAGTTCTTC.

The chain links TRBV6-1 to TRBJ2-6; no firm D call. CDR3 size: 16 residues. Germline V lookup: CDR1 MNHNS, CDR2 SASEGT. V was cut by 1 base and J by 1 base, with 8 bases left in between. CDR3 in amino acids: CASSEDFASGANVLTF. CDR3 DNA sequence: TGTGCCAGCAGTGAAGATTTCGCGTCTGGGGCCAACGTCCTGACTTTC.

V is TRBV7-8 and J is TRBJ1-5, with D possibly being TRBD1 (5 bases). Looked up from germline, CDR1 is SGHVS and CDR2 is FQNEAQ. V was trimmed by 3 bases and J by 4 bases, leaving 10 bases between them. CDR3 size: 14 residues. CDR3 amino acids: CASSLGLTNQPQHF. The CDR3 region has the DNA TGTGCCAGCAGCTTGGGACTGACTAATCAGCCCCAGCATTTT.

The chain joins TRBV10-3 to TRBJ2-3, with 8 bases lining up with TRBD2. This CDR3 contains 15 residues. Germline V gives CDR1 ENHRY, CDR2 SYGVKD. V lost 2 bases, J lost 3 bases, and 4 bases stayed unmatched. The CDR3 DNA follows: TGTGCCATCAGTGAGCGGGAGGGCCTTACAGATACGCAGTATTTT. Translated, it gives CAISEREGLTDTQYF.

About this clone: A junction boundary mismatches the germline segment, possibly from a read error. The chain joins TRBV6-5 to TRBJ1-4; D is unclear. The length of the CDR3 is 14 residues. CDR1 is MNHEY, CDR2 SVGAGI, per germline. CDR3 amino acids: CAGSYSQANEKLFF. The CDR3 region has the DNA TGTGCCGGCAGTTACTCCCAGGCTAATGAAAAACTGTTTTTT.